The 14 T cell receptor beta chains presented below share a single source sample, sequenced in a study of neurological immune-mediated disorders. TCRdb fed the 5' RACE reads into MiXCR, producing one record per CDR3 protein. The sample has 55,000 to 70,000 distinct CDR3 sequences, about an eighth seen once; the top ten hold 1.5% to 2%. Sequenced: PBMCs. Every receptor here comes from a man in his sixties in good health.

This clonotype was observed many times. The chain links TRBV6-5 to TRBJ2-5; 8 positions agree with TRBD2. The germline gives CDR1 MNHEY, CDR2 SVGAGI. This CDR3 region has 15 residues. Trimming removed 6 bases from V and 4 bases from J; junction bases left unmatched: 10. The CDR3: CASREGGGIPETQYF. The CDR3 bases are TGTGCCAGCAGGGAGGGCGGGGGGATTCCAGAGACCCAGTACTTC.

This clonotype has a count of ten or more. The V and J genes are TRBV10-3 and TRBJ2-1; 7 bases fit TRBD1. From germline, CDR1 is ENHRY and CDR2 SYGVKD. The CDR3 loop spans 14 amino acids. V dropped 4 bases and J dropped 3; count of bases not matched to a gene: 3. CDR3 loop: CAISVGDSYNEQFF. For the CDR3, the DNA is TGTGCCATCAGTGTGGGGGACAGCTACAATGAGCAGTTCTTC.

The CDR3 is CASSPSGTASYEQYF. CDR3 in DNA: TGTGCCAGCAGCCCGTCCGGGACAGCCTCCTACGAGCAGTACTTC. J is TRBJ2-7 and V is TRBV3-1, with TRBD1 matching 7 bases. Germline values: CDR1 LGHDT, CDR2 YNNKEL (reference sequence). The CDR3 runs 15 residues. Germline trimming cut 4 bases from V and 0 bases from J; bases unmatched to any gene: 6.

This clonotype was seen repeatedly, ten times or more. In DNA form, the CDR3 reads TGTGCCAGCAGCTGGACAGGAAGCTATGGCTACACCTTC. Protein sequence: CASSWTGSYGYTF. The chain has TRBV28 and TRBJ1-2, with 7 nucleotides matching TRBD1. Germline V gene sequence: CDR1 MDHEN, CDR2 SYDVKM. The CDR3 is 13 amino acids. V lost 6 bases, J lost 4 bases, and 5 bases stayed unmatched.

This clonotype was counted at least ten times. The rearrangement uses TRBV6-2 or TRBV6-3 and TRBJ2-5; D uncertain. Germline CDR1 reads MNHEY; CDR2 reads SVGEGT. The CDR3 is made up of 16 amino acids. V was shortened by 0 bases and J by 5 bases, with 16 bases between the two germline ends. The CDR3 sequence: CASSYSPPTVAETQYF. CDR3 DNA sequence: TGTGCCAGCAGTTACTCACCGCCGACGGTCGCGGAGACCCAGTACTTC.

This clonotype has at least ten counts. The V call is TRBV20-1, the J call TRBJ1-1; unclear D gene. V was cut by 5 bases and J by 1 base, with 14 bases left in between. This CDR3 contains 14 residues. Germline CDR1 reads DFQATT; CDR2 reads SNEGSKA (reference sequence). In DNA, the CDR3 is TGCAGTGCTCTTACGGGGTCTCGGAACACTGAAGCTTTCTTT. Translation: CSALTGSRNTEAFF.

In this sample, this clonotype turned up many times. The chain is built from TRBV20-1 and TRBJ2-3, with 8 positions matching TRBD1. CDR1 and CDR2 (germline): DFQATT, SNEGSKA (reference sequence). J gave up 6 bases and V 6 bases, and 11 bases lay outside the gene matches. The CDR3 is 14 residues long. In DNA, the CDR3 is TGCAGTGCCCCCAGGACAGGGAAAGACGATACGCAGTATTTT. As protein: CSAPRTGKDDTQYF.

This clonotype came up many times. The rearrangement links TRBV5-6 to TRBJ1-5; TRBD1 aligns across 7 bases. From germline, CDR1 is SGHDT and CDR2 YYEEEE. The CDR3 contains 14 residues. Trimming took 1 base from V and 5 from J; bases not matched to a gene: 3. The CDR3 nucleotides are TGTGCCAGCAGCTTGAGGGGGCTCGATCAGCCCCAGCATTTT. Its translation is CASSLRGLDQPQHF.

The table lists this clonotype with many counts. The chain is built from TRBV7-2 and TRBJ1-1, with D uncertain. The CDR3 runs to 16 residues. Per the germline V gene, CDR1 is SGHTA and CDR2 is FQGNSA. Between the trimmed V and J ends, which lost 5 bases and 1 base, there was a span of 17 bases. CDR3 protein: CASSAPGEGANTEAFF. CDR3 nucleotide sequence: TGTGCCAGCAGCGCCCCGGGAGAGGGCGCGAACACTGAAGCTTTCTTT.

This clonotype was found many times. CDR3 nucleotide sequence: TGCGCCAGCAGTAGTCCAGATACCTACGAGCAGTACTTC. Protein product: CASSSPDTYEQYF. The chain is built from TRBV10-1 and TRBJ2-7; D remains ambiguous. Germline V gene lookup returns CDR1 WNHNN and CDR2 SYGVQD (reference sequence). The germline V and J ends were trimmed by 5 bases and 2 bases, with 10 bases remaining between them. CDR3 length: 13 amino acids.

With regard to this clonotype: This could be a read error, since a much larger clone is one nucleotide away. The CDR3 loop reads CASSSREFGYTF. CDR3 nucleotide sequence: TGTGCCAGCAGCTCCCGAGAGTTTGGCTACACCTTC. V gene TRBV7-2 combines with J gene TRBJ1-2, with no clear D. CDR3 length: 12 amino acids. The germline V and J ends were trimmed by 4 bases and 7 bases, with 10 bases remaining between them. The germline V gene encodes CDR1 SGHTA and CDR2 FQGNSA.

This clonotype appeared many times. The V call is TRBV6-4, the J call TRBJ2-3, with TRBD2 identical over 8 bases. CDR1 and CDR2 from the germline V gene are MRHNA and SNTAGT. J was trimmed by 6 bases and V by 3 bases; bases with no gene match: 8. CDR3 length equals 15 residues. The CDR3 DNA follows: TGTGCCAGCAGTGAAGCCGGGGGGGCCGGGGATACGCAGTATTTT. As protein: CASSEAGGAGDTQYF.

This clonotype was detected ten times or more. The chain joins TRBV10-3 to TRBJ2-7; 11 bases align to TRBD2. The length of the CDR3 is 13 residues. V trimming: 5 bases; J trimming: 4 bases; junction bases outside the gene matches: 1. Per the germline V gene, CDR1 is ENHRY and CDR2 is SYGVKD. For the CDR3, the DNA is TGTGCCATCAGTTCTAGCGGGGGGTACGAGCAGTACTTC. Translation gives CAISSSGGYEQYF.

Ten or more counts support this clonotype. V is TRBV12-3 or TRBV12-4 and J is TRBJ2-5; D gene unclear. The CDR3 has 14 residues. V was shortened by 5 bases and J by 9 bases, with 19 bases between the two germline ends. The CDR3 DNA sequence: TGTGCCAGCAGTCAGGACCTCTTGGGTGCGGCCCAGTACTTC. Residues: CASSQDLLGAAQYF.